The entry that follows covers one T cell receptor (beta chain) sequence. These data originate in a study of blood T cell repertoires in COVID-19. Study at large: The analysed material was cDNA or gDNA that came from T cells, B-cell-depleted T cells, or PBMCs.

Clones were read by immunoSEQ multiplex PCR, and TCRdb kept only the in-frame ones, dropping some. Found here are under 450,000 clones, about nine tenths of them singletons; the top ten hold about 1.6%. The V gene's germline CDR1 is LGHNA and CDR2 YNFKEQ. This CDR3 has 15 residues. The J segment lost 5 bases and the V segment lost 5 bases, leaving 7 bases of the junction unmatched. This rearrangement joins TRBV4-2 to TRBJ2-5; 11 bases align to TRBD2. The clonotype was recovered from a middle-aged woman with COVID-19, enrolled during active disease. The sample consisted of peripheral blood. CDR3 in amino acids: CASSSRLAGLETQYF. The CDR3 DNA reads TGTGCCAGCAGCTCCCGACTAGCGGGACTGGAGACCCAGTACTTC.